Below are 3 T cell receptor beta chains sequenced from a single sample in a study of human T cells and chemical hapten exposure. Time point described: patch test 1, 2 weeks after DPC sensitization. Treatment here: therapeutic diphenylcyclopropenone sensitization with weekly scalp DPC. TCRdb processed the RACE reads anew with MiXCR; each CDR3 protein has one entry. The sample includes approximately 100,000 distinct CDR3 sequences, 11% seen only once; the top ten take roughly 3.3%. Sample: whole blood, taken in connection with sensitization to the hapten diphenylcyclopropenone (DPC). The receptors were sampled from a woman aged 35 to 49 with alopecia areata. Some clones in this sample may be carry-over from other donors' samples.

The rearrangement uses TRBV28 and TRBJ1-6; D not certain. The germline V and J ends were trimmed by 5 bases and 13 bases, with 18 bases remaining between them. CDR3 size: 14 residues. Germline CDR1 is MDHEN and CDR2 is SYDVKM. CDR3 region: CASSRTGRPKPLHF. In nucleotides, the CDR3 is TGTGCCAGCAGTCGAACCGGACGGCCCAAGCCCCTCCACTTT.

This clonotype has a count of ten or more. This rearrangement joins TRBV7-2 to TRBJ2-1; 9 bases map to TRBD2. The germline CDR1 and CDR2 sequences are SGHTA and FQGNSA. V trimming: 5 bases; J trimming: 2 bases; junction bases outside the gene matches: 4. The CDR3 length is 15 residues. In DNA, the CDR3 is TGTGCCAGCAGCGCCATAGCGGGAGCCTACAATGAGCAGTTCTTC. Translating gives CASSAIAGAYNEQFF.

V gene TRBV20-1 combines with J gene TRBJ2-7; D perhaps matches TRBD2 (5 bases). The germline gives CDR1 DFQATT, CDR2 SNEGSKA (reference sequence). V lost 3 bases, J lost 0 bases, and 15 bases lay in between. The CDR3 runs 15 residues. The CDR3 reads CSASCGDGVSYEQYF. The DNA for the CDR3 is TGCAGTGCTAGTTGCGGAGACGGGGTCTCCTACGAGCAGTACTTC.